Sequencing of this T cell receptor (beta chain) was carried out in a study of blood T cell repertoires in COVID-19. Study-level background: The United States, Italy and Spain were the sources of the acute and convalescent COVID-19 samples.

Methods used by the authors: Reference gene primer amplification gave nucleated cell count estimates. Assay: immunoSEQ multiplex PCR; the TCRdb copy retains only in-frame clones and omits some. V and J calls and clone size follow that table, whereas D and trimming were derived from the DNA. Counted here are about 35,000 clones, about 89% occurring once; the ten biggest clones make up 35% to 50%. CDR1 is SGHTA, CDR2 FQGTGA, per germline. After removal of 5 bases from V and 6 bases from J, the junction contained 6 bases not matched to a gene. The CDR3 totals 15 residues. Sequences were obtained from peripheral blood. V and J are TRBV7-3 and TRBJ2-2; 10 bases are a match to TRBD1. The sequence was obtained from a human donor in a cohort sampled during active COVID-19. CDR3 DNA sequence: TGTGCCAGCAGCCCACGGGACAGGGGAGCCGGGGAGCTGTTTTTT. Its translation is CASSPRDRGAGELFF. The variable domain in full, with the rest retrieved from reference TRBV7-3 and TRBJ2-2, is GAGVSQTPSNKVTEKGKYVELRCDPISGHTALYWYRQSLGQGPEFLIYFQGTGAADDSGLPNDRFFAVRPEGSVSTLKIQRTERGDSAVYLCASSPRDRGAGELFFGEGSRLTVL.